Presented here are 17 T cell receptor beta chains from one specimen sequenced in a study of tumor-infiltrating lymphocytes in primary liver carcinoma. The investigators made TCR beta cDNA from about 500 ng total RNA, using a constant-region primer. Three nested multiplex PCR rounds, a slightly modified ARM-PCR, produced the libraries for TCR beta. Primers for the first two PCR rounds were TRBV1-TRBV30 forward primers and a C-beta reverse primer (about 10 cycles per round). MiXCR, applied by TCRdb to the multiplex PCR reads, yields one record per CDR3 protein. This table holds 99,000 or so distinct CDR3 sequences, about 70% found once. Starting material for RNA and DNA co-extraction consisted of roughly 19-34 mg of unsorted bulk tissue. Sequences were obtained from liver tumor tissue from sampling region 5. Subset here: tumor region T5, tumor centre. The receptors were gathered from a woman aged 55-70 years with primary liver carcinoma and hepatitis B virus infection.

In its sample, this clonotype was seen once. One base away lies a much larger clone, so this may be a sequencing read error. The conserved phenylalanine or tryptophan is not found at the CDR3 terminus, so this likely reflects a read error. V gene TRBV5-1 combines with J gene TRBJ2-7; 9 bases line up with TRBD1. CDR1 and CDR2 (germline): SGHRS, YFSETQ. The junction had 7 bases not matched to a gene; V was cut back by 0 bases and J by 3 bases. The CDR3 totals 16 residues. The CDR3 loop is CASSLGTGGIGYEQYL. For the CDR3, the DNA is TGCGCCAGCAGCTTGGGCACAGGGGGCATCGGCTACGAGCAGTACCTC.

As for this clonotype: A junction end diverges from the germline sequence, so it may reflect a read error. The J gene is TRBJ2-3, the V gene TRBV5-6, with D unresolved. CDR1 is SGHDT, CDR2 YYEEEE, per germline. This CDR3 spans 15 amino acids. CDR3 nucleotide sequence: TGTGTCAGCAACCGAACCCCTTTTAGCACAGATACGCAGTATTTT. It encodes CVSNRTPFSTDTQYF.

The rearrangement links TRBV10-3 to TRBJ2-3; 10 positions match TRBD1. Losses at the gene ends were 6 bases for V and 1 base for J; bases not matched to a gene: 10. CDR1 is ENHRY and CDR2 is SYGVKD in the germline V gene. This CDR3 has 17 amino acids. The CDR3 region is CAISSGAGTGGTDTQYF. The CDR3 bases are TGTGCCATCAGCTCAGGGGCCGGGACAGGGGGCACAGATACGCAGTATTTT.

To note about this clonotype: One end of the junction varies from germline; a read error may be responsible. The chain recombines TRBV11-2 with TRBJ2-7; TRBD1 agrees at 7 bases. Germline-derived CDR1 and CDR2 are SGHAT and FQNNGV. CDR3 size: 13 residues. The CDR3, as DNA: TGTGTCAGCAGCTTAGATGGGGCAGGGGGGCAGTACTTC. It yields the protein CVSSLDGAGGQYF.

Notes on this clonotype: Without the conserved terminal phenylalanine or tryptophan, this CDR3 likely stems from a read error. The genes are TRBV10-3 and TRBJ2-1, with 11 bases fitting TRBD2. Germline CDR1 ENHRY, CDR2 SYGVKD. The junction had 9 bases not matched to a gene; V was cut back by 2 bases and J by 9 bases. This CDR3 has 16 amino acids. Written as DNA, the CDR3 is TGTGCCATCAGTGAGGGAATAGCGGGAGGGCCGTGTGAGCAGTTCATC. Translated: CAISEGIAGGPCEQFI.

This clonotype showed up many times. CDR3 region: CASSQDLGRGAAQETQYF. CDR3 DNA: TGCGCCAGCAGCCAAGATCTGGGCCGCGGGGCAGCCCAAGAGACCCAGTACTTC. The V gene is TRBV4-1, the J gene TRBJ2-5; tentative D call: TRBD2 (6 bases). V was trimmed by 0 bases and J by 1 base, leaving 18 bases between them. CDR1 is MGHRA, CDR2 YSYEKL, per germline. This CDR3 is 18 amino acids long.

About this clonotype: At one end, the junction sequence differs from germline, possibly due to a read error. V usage is TRBV6-5 and J usage is TRBJ2-3; no reliable D call. This CDR3 comprises 14 residues. From germline, CDR1 is MNHEY and CDR2 SVGAGI. In nucleotides, the CDR3 is TGTGCCTGCAGTTCCGGTACACCCACAGATACGCAGTATTTT. It specifies CACSSGTPTDTQYF.

This clonotype was seen once. The CDR3 carries no conserved terminal phenylalanine or tryptophan, so it likely arises from a read error. The chain employs TRBV5-8 and TRBJ1-5; 10 nucleotides match TRBD1. The CDR3 extends over 16 amino acids. V dropped 4 bases and J dropped 8; count of bases not matched to a gene: 12. Per germline, CDR1 SGHTS and CDR2 YDEGEE. Here the CDR3 reads CASSRPGQGSLEPQHL. In nucleotides, the CDR3 is TGTGCCAGCAGCCGACCGGGACAGGGGTCTTTGGAGCCCCAGCATCTT.

The chain has TRBV7-9 and TRBJ1-4; TRBD1 matches 7 bases. The CDR3 spans 13 residues. V shed 11 bases and J 8 bases; nucleotides not matched to a gene: 11. Per the germline V gene, CDR1 is SEHNR and CDR2 is FQNEAQ (reference sequence). In DNA, the CDR3 is TGTGCCTCATCAACAGGGGTCCACGAAAAACTGTTTTTT. Amino acids: CASSTGVHEKLFF.

In the case of this clonotype: The junction departs from the called germline gene at one end, perhaps through a read error. The chain couples TRBV12-3 or TRBV12-4 to TRBJ2-1; TRBD2 agrees at 10 bases. The CDR3 sequence is 16 residues long. The CDR3 nucleotides are TGTGCCAGCAGTTTAGTGAGCGGGAGGGCCCGCGGTGAGCACTTCTTC. As protein: CASSLVSGRARGEHFF.

As regards this clonotype: At one end, the junction sequence differs from germline, possibly due to a read error. CDR3: CASSAYYEQYF. In DNA, the CDR3 is TGTGCCAGCAGTGCCTACTACGAACAGTACTTC. This chain links TRBV6-1 with TRBJ2-7; no clear D. This CDR3 is 11 amino acids long. Germline values: CDR1 MNHNS, CDR2 SASEGT.

This chain links TRBV7-9 with TRBJ2-7; TRBD2 agrees at 11 bases. V trimming: 6 bases; J trimming: 4 bases; junction bases outside the gene matches: 8. This CDR3 contains 15 residues. CDR1 is SEHNR and CDR2 is FQNEAQ in the germline V gene (reference sequence). CDR3 region: CASSLTSGASYEQYF. CDR3 bases: TGTGCCAGCAGTTTGACTAGCGGGGCCTCGTACGAGCAGTACTTC.

Turning to this clonotype: At one end, the junction sequence differs from germline, possibly due to a read error. The rearrangement uses TRBV6-5 and TRBJ2-2; weak D call: TRBD1 (7 bases). Germline-derived CDR1 and CDR2 are MNHEY and SVGAGI. This CDR3 has 14 amino acids. The CDR3 loop reads CASSRPGATGELLF. The CDR3 DNA is TGTGCCAGCAGTCGGCCGGGAGCCACAGGGGAGCTGTTATTT.

With regard to this clonotype: The CDR3 does not close with the conserved phenylalanine or tryptophan, likely indicating a read error. It is unclear where the CDR3 begins or ends on the DNA, so no DNA is shown, and the CDR3 is as TCRdb lists it. The chain uses TRBV12-3 or TRBV12-4 and TRBJ2-7; TRBD1 is the table's D call and was not checked against the DNA. From its first to its last residue, the CDR3 has 14 amino acids. CDR3 in amino acids: CASSLGGGLYEQYL.

V usage is TRBV19 and J usage is TRBJ2-1, with TRBD2 matching 8 bases. The CDR3 spans 15 residues. Germline V CDR1 and CDR2: LNHDA, SQIVND (reference sequence). V trimming: 10 bases; J trimming: 4 bases; junction bases outside the gene matches: 12. The CDR3 is CAIRTGTSGYNEQFF. CDR3 coding DNA: TGTGCCATTCGGACCGGGACTAGTGGATACAATGAGCAGTTCTTC.

The chain has TRBV7-9 and TRBJ1-2; D call uncertain. The CDR3 sequence is 14 residues long. With 3 bases removed from V and 2 bases from J, the gap between germline ends came to 10 bases. Germline V gene sequence: CDR1 SEHNR, CDR2 FQNEAQ (reference sequence). CDR3 sequence: CASSLACQNYGYTF. As DNA, the CDR3 is TGTGCCAGCAGCTTGGCTTGCCAGAACTATGGCTACACCTTC.

A note on this clonotype: One end of the junction is discordant with germline, which a read error may explain. J is TRBJ2-7 and V is TRBV11-2; D is unresolved. The V gene's germline CDR1 is SGHAT and CDR2 FQNNGV. The CDR3 is made up of 11 amino acids. The CDR3 region has the DNA TGTGACAGCAGCTCCGCCTACGAGCAGCACTTC. It translates to CDSSSAYEQHF.